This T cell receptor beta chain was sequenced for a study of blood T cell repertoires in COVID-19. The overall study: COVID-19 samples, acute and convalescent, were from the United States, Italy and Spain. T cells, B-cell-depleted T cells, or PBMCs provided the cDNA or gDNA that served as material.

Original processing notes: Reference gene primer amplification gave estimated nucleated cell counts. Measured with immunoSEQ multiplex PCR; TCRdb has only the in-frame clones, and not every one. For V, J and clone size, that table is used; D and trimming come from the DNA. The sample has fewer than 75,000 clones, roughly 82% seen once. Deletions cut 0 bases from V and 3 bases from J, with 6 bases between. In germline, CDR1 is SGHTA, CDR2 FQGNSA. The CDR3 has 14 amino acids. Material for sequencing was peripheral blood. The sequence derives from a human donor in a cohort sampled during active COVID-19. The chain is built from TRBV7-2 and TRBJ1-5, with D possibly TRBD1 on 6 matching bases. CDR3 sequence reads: CASSLAGANQPQHF. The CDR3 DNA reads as TGTGCCAGCAGCTTAGCGGGGGCCAATCAGCCCCAGCATTTT. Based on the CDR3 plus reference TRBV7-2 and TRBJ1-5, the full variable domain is GAGVSQSPSNKVTEKGKDVELRCDPISGHTALYWYRQSLGQGLEFLIYFQGNSAPDKSGLPSDRFSAERTGGSVSTLTIQRTQQEDSAVYLCASSLAGANQPQHFGDGTRLSIL.